The subject of this entry is one T cell receptor (beta chain). The antigen is not known. The entry originates in a study of chemoradiotherapy in HPV16-positive cancers. Over chemoradiotherapy, repertoires were sampled more than once. Sequencing was performed with immunoSEQ multiplex PCR; in TCRdb, only in-frame clones are kept and a portion is missing. Of some 19,000 clones listed, 87% are singletons. CDR3 size: 14 residues. V lost 4 bases to trimming and J lost 2 bases; unmatched junction nucleotides: 5. Germline V gives CDR1 SGHTA, CDR2 FQGNSA. Regarding the study as a whole: During treatment, candidate HPV-specific clones and E7-related motifs expanded in tumor. In HPV16-positive patients, HPV-responsive T-cell expansion tracked better recurrence-free survival.

Here the sequenced sample was blood, taken from a patient who underwent chemoradiotherapy. The chain employs TRBV7-2 and TRBJ2-7; 7 bases map to TRBD2. This clonotype originated in a human donor with HPV-associated anogenital cancer. The CDR3 bases are TGTGCCAGCAGCTGGAGCGGGATTACCTACGAGCAGTACTTC. It translates to CASSWSGITYEQYF. Using reference TRBV7-2 and TRBJ2-7 for the parts outside the CDR3, the full variable domain is GAGVSQSPSNKVTEKGKDVELRCDPISGHTALYWYRQSLGQGLEFLIYFQGNSAPDKSGLPSDRFSAERTGGSVSTLTIQRTQQEDSAVYLCASSWSGITYEQYFGPGTRLTVT.